Given below is one TCR beta chain in context. This sample stems from a study of blood T cell repertoires in COVID-19. Across the study: The study drew acute and convalescent COVID-19 samples from the United States, Italy and Spain. T cells, B-cell-depleted T cells, or PBMCs provided the cDNA or gDNA that served as material.

Per the germline V gene, CDR1 is LNHDA and CDR2 is SQIVND (reference sequence). The CDR3 runs to 14 residues. Trimming shortened V by 3 bases and J by 1 base, and 6 bases separated the two germline ends. Study processing details: By means of reference gene primer amplification, nucleated cell counts were estimated. TCRdb's table, derived via immunoSEQ multiplex PCR, lists solely in-frame clones and lacks some. V, J and clone size were drawn from that table, and D and trimming were deduced from the DNA. The sample carries 50,000 to 75,000 clones, roughly 91% recorded once. The rearrangement uses TRBV19 and TRBJ2-2; the D is unclear. Sample: peripheral blood. This TCR derives from a human donor in a cohort sampled during active COVID-19. The CDR3 protein is CASSMSLNTGELFF. The CDR3 DNA follows: TGTGCCAGTAGTATGTCACTGAACACCGGGGAGCTGTTTTTT.